A selection of T cell receptor beta chains follows, all from one sample in a study of blood T cell repertoires in COVID-19. Repertoires were generated with immunoSEQ multiplex PCR, while TCRdb's copy carries only in-frame clones and drops some. The repertoire holds a few hundred thousand clones, with roughly 87% as singletons. The sample was PBMCs or T cells enriched from blood (not recorded which). These receptors came from a man between 18 and 35 years old with acute COVID-19. Each CDR3 is given with its conserved first and last residue. D genes are given only for firm matches. Expanded clones get a size class; other rows say once, few or many, or leave the size out.

V gene	D gene	clone size	J gene	CDR3 DNA	CDR3 protein
TRBV15	TRBD1	.	TRBJ1-1	TGTGCCACCAGCGTAGGACAGGGGAGGAACACTGAAGCTTTCTTT	CATSVGQGRNTEAFF
TRBV7-9	TRBD2	.	TRBJ2-5	TGTGCCAGCAGCTTAACCCGGACTAGCGGGAGCGTAGAGACCCAGTACTTC	CASSLTRTSGSVETQYF
TRBV28	TRBD1	.	TRBJ1-2	TGTGCCAGCAGTGGTAACCGGGACAGGGTTCTCGATGGCTACACCTTC	CASSGNRDRVLDGYTF
TRBV30	TRBD1	.	TRBJ1-3	TGTGCCTGGGCCAGGGGGTCTGGAAACACCATATATTTT	CAWARGSGNTIYF
TRBV3-1/TRBV3-2	.	once	TRBJ1-1	TGTGCCAGCAGCCAAGAAGCCCCCGGGGGGTTCACTGAAGCTTTCTTT	CASSQEAPGGFTEAFF
TRBV5-1	TRBD2	.	TRBJ2-1	TGCGCCAGCAGCCCCCGGGCTAGCGGGACTAATGAGCAGTTCTTC	CASSPRASGTNEQFF
TRBV11-3	TRBD2	.	TRBJ2-6	TGTGCCAGCAGTTCGGGACTAGCGGGCGCGACTGGGGCCAACGTCCTGACTTTC	CASSSGLAGATGANVLTF
TRBV7-8	TRBD2	once	TRBJ2-3	TGTGCCAGCAGCTCATTTGAAACTAGCGGAACAGATACGCAGTATTTT	CASSSFETSGTDTQYF
TRBV9	.	.	TRBJ2-5	TGTGCCAGCAGCGACAGGGAAGGAGAGACCCAGTACTTC	CASSDREGETQYF
TRBV9	TRBD1	.	TRBJ2-7	TGTGCCAGCAGCGGGACAGGGGTACCCTACGAGCAGTACTTC	CASSGTGVPYEQYF
TRBV6-6	.	.	TRBJ2-3	TGTGCCAGCAGATTGGGGCCGACAGATACGCAGTATTTT	CASRLGPTDTQYF
TRBV11-1	TRBD1	.	TRBJ1-2	TGTGCCAGCAGCTCTACAGGGGGGACGGATGGCTACACCTTC	CASSSTGGTDGYTF
TRBV6-5	.	.	TRBJ2-7	TGTGCCAGCAGTTACGCTCGGAGTGGTTACGAGCAGTACTTC	CASSYARSGYEQYF
TRBV27	TRBD2	.	TRBJ2-1	TGTGCCAGCACCACCCAGACTAGCGGGTTATACAATGAGCAGTTCTTC	CASTTQTSGLYNEQFF
TRBV7-8	.	.	TRBJ1-5	TGTGCCAGCAGCCGCCTAAATCAGCCCCAGCATTTT	CASSRLNQPQHF
TRBV7-8	TRBD2	.	TRBJ2-1	TGTGCCAGCAGCACAAGGGAGCGGGGGCGGGACAATGAGCAGTTCTTC	CASSTRERGRDNEQFF
TRBV4-1	.	.	TRBJ2-7	TGCGCCAGCAGCCACCAGGCGCGGGACCGGTTCTACGAGCAGTACTTC	CASSHQARDRFYEQYF